The 24 T cell receptor beta chains listed next were all sequenced from one sample in a study of cytomegalovirus exposure and HLA in healthy donors. The data were produced by immunoSEQ multiplex PCR, yet TCRdb's version contains in-frame clones alone and is incomplete. Found here are over 150,000 clones, approximately 87% of them singletons; the top ten hold under 7%. The sequenced sample was PBMCs. These receptors were obtained from a woman aged 30 to 39 in good health and CMV-seronegative.

The chain joins TRBV9 to TRBJ2-5; 10 bases align to TRBD2. This CDR3 is 16 amino acids long. V dropped 0 bases and J dropped 2; count of bases not matched to a gene: 4. Germline assignment: CDR1 SGDLS and CDR2 YYNGEE. This CDR3 is CASSVGPSGRQETQYF. The CDR3 DNA follows: TGTGCCAGCAGCGTAGGCCCTAGCGGGAGACAAGAGACCCAGTACTTC.

The rearrangement links TRBV7-3 to TRBJ2-2; a weak D match, TRBD2 (5 bases). The length of the CDR3 is 14 residues. Looked up from germline, CDR1 is SGHTA and CDR2 is FQGTGA. Trimming took off 6 bases at V and 2 bases at J, with 10 bases between the two ends. CDR3 nucleotides: TGTGCCAGCAGGGTGACTACCAACACCGGGGAGCTGTTTTTT. Its translation is CASRVTTNTGELFF.

V usage is TRBV6-1 and J usage is TRBJ2-7; the match to TRBD1 covers 7 bases. The CDR3 totals 14 residues. Unmatched junction bases numbered 12, after V lost 10 bases and J lost 3 bases. Germline values: CDR1 MNHNS, CDR2 SASEGT. CDR3 nucleotide sequence: TGTGCCACAGCCAACAGGGGATGGGACTACGAGCAGTACTTC. Encoded protein: CATANRGWDYEQYF.

The chain couples TRBV7-3 to TRBJ2-3, with 11 bases that match TRBD2. CDR3 length: 15 residues. V lost 3 bases and J lost 1; bases outside the gene matches: 0. The germline gives CDR1 SGHTA, CDR2 FQGTGA. CDR3 DNA: TGTGCCAGCAGCTTGACTAGCGGGGGCACAGATACGCAGTATTTT. Protein: CASSLTSGGTDTQYF.

This sequence joins TRBV7-8 and TRBJ1-5; 7 bases align to TRBD1. Germline CDR1 SGHVS, CDR2 FQNEAQ. The CDR3 spans 16 residues. With V trimmed by 5 bases and J by 9 bases, 16 bases remained unmatched. CDR3 DNA: TGTGCCAGCAGCCAGCTGGACAGGACCCGCTCTAGGCCCCAGCATTTT. Its translation is CASSQLDRTRSRPQHF.

The V call is TRBV29-1, the J call TRBJ2-2; no reliable D call. The CDR3 totals 12 residues. Germline CDR1 reads SQVTM; CDR2 reads ANQGSEA. V was cut by 4 bases and J by 1 base, with 4 bases left in between. CDR3 region: CSVAQNTGELFF. The CDR3 DNA reads as TGCAGCGTTGCACAGAACACCGGGGAGCTGTTTTTT.

The chain recombines TRBV27 with TRBJ2-7; D possibly corresponds to TRBD1 (5 bases). V lost 6 bases and J 0 bases, leaving 15 bases between the germline ends. The germline V gene encodes CDR1 MNHEY and CDR2 SMNVEV (reference sequence). This CDR3 contains 15 residues. The CDR3 sequence is CASREGAFISYEQYF. In nucleotides, the CDR3 is TGTGCCAGCAGAGAAGGGGCTTTTATCTCCTACGAGCAGTACTTC.

This clone was observed a single time. The chain employs TRBV4-3 and TRBJ2-5; D call uncertain. The CDR3 extends over 16 amino acids. Germline V gene sequence: CDR1 LGHNA, CDR2 YSLEER. V lost 0 bases to trimming and J lost 1 base, with 12 bases between them. DNA for the CDR3: TGCGCCAGCAGCCAAGACTCTGACGGATTCCAAGAGACCCAGTACTTC. It yields the protein CASSQDSDGFQETQYF.

This clone was detected only a few times. This rearrangement joins TRBV7-7 to TRBJ2-1; D ambiguous. Trimming took 3 bases from V and 8 from J, leaving 11 bases between them. The CDR3 length is 13 residues. Germline V gene lookup returns CDR1 SSHAT and CDR2 FNYEAQ (reference sequence). CDR3 nucleotides: TGTGCCAGCAGCTTGGGGTTATGGGATGAGCAGTTCTTC. This codes for CASSLGLWDEQFF.

V gene TRBV7-6 combines with J gene TRBJ2-1; D is perhaps TRBD1 (6 bases). The V gene's germline CDR1 is SGHVS and CDR2 FNYEAQ. V was shortened by 5 bases and J by 3 bases, with 14 bases between the two germline ends. The CDR3 contains 15 residues. The CDR3 DNA sequence: TGTGCCAGCAGCCCTTCGCCAGGGGACTACAATGAGCAGTTCTTC. Its protein is CASSPSPGDYNEQFF.

The chain is built from TRBV25-1 and TRBJ2-2; D remains unclear. The V and J ends lost 3 bases and 4 bases respectively, with 9 bases between them. CDR1 and CDR2 from the germline V gene are MGHDK and SYGVNS. The length of the CDR3 is 14 residues. DNA for the CDR3: TGTGCCAGCAGTGATCTGGGGTTCACCGGGGAGCTGTTTTTT. Translating gives CASSDLGFTGELFF.

The J gene is TRBJ2-3, the V gene TRBV9; 7 bases line up with TRBD2. Germline V gene sequence: CDR1 SGDLS, CDR2 YYNGEE. The ends lost 4 bases at V and 2 bases at J; junction bases unmatched: 10. The CDR3 is made up of 16 amino acids. The CDR3 loop is CASSPRSGDYTDTQYF. The CDR3 DNA sequence: TGTGCCAGCAGCCCCCGGAGCGGGGATTACACAGATACGCAGTATTTT.

The rearrangement joins TRBV13 to TRBJ1-5, with a possible D match to TRBD1 (6 bases). The CDR3 contains 15 residues. Trimming took off 3 bases at V and 2 bases at J, with 11 bases between the two ends. The V gene's germline CDR1 is PRHDT and CDR2 FYEKMQ (reference sequence). The CDR3 here is CASSLGRGRNQPQHF. DNA of the CDR3: TGTGCCAGCAGCTTGGGCAGGGGTCGCAATCAGCCCCAGCATTTT.

This chain joins TRBV9 and TRBJ2-3; 10 bases agree with TRBD2. This CDR3 contains 20 residues. CDR1 is SGDLS, CDR2 YYNGEE, per germline. J was trimmed by 4 bases and V by 0 bases; bases with no gene match: 17. For the CDR3, the DNA is TGTGCCAGCAGCGTAGAGGGTGTGGTTTCAGCTAGCGGGAGTGCAGATACGCAGTATTTT. Its protein product is CASSVEGVVSASGSADTQYF.

This clone was detected only a few times. V is TRBV14 and J is TRBJ1-4; D is ambiguous. CDR3 size: 14 residues. Germline V gives CDR1 SGHDN, CDR2 FVKESK. Deletions cut 6 bases from V and 8 bases from J, with 16 bases between. The CDR3 nucleotides are TGTGCCAGCAGAAGAGCTGCCCGTGGGGAAAAACTGTTTTTT. It translates to CASRRAARGEKLFF.

This chain connects TRBV7-9 to TRBJ1-5; maybe TRBD1 (6 bases). CDR1 is SEHNR and CDR2 is FQNEAQ in the germline V gene (reference sequence). This CDR3 comprises 15 residues. V lost 5 bases to trimming and J lost 4 bases, with 15 bases between them. This CDR3 reads CASSNERGENQPQHF. CDR3 bases: TGTGCCAGCAGCAACGAAAGGGGGGAAAATCAGCCCCAGCATTTT. The whole variable domain, remainder taken from reference TRBV7-9 and TRBJ1-5, is DTGVSQNPRHKITKRGQNVTFRCDPISEHNRLYWYRQTLGQGPEFLTYFQNEAQLEKSRLLSDRFSAERPKGSFSTLEIQRTEQGDSAMYLCASSNERGENQPQHFGDGTRLSIL.

The V and J genes are TRBV9 and TRBJ2-7; TRBD2 matches 8 bases. V lost 7 bases and J lost 2; bases outside the gene matches: 8. The CDR3 covers 14 residues. Germline V gene data show CDR1 as SGDLS and CDR2 as YYNGEE. The chain's CDR3 is CASGRTSSTYEQYF. The DNA of the CDR3 is TGTGCCAGCGGAAGGACTAGCAGTACCTACGAGCAGTACTTC.

The genes are TRBV27 and TRBJ2-7; 7 bases are shared with TRBD1. CDR1 is MNHEY, CDR2 SMNVEV, per germline (reference sequence). Trimming cost V 5 bases and J 2 bases; bases outside gene matches: 12. The CDR3 covers 16 residues. The CDR3, as DNA: TGTGCCAGCAGTCCGCTAACGAGGACAGGTCCCTACGAGCAGTACTTC. Encoded protein: CASSPLTRTGPYEQYF.

The J gene is TRBJ1-2, the V gene TRBV19; a possible D gene is TRBD1 (5 bases). This CDR3 comprises 16 residues. Germline V gene data show CDR1 as LNHDA and CDR2 as SQIVND (reference sequence). The V and J ends lost 0 bases and 8 bases respectively, with 19 bases between them. The CDR3 DNA is TGTGCCAGTAGTATAGATCCCCTCTCCAGGGACGGGGGCTACACCTTC. Translation: CASSIDPLSRDGGYTF.

The chain joins TRBV27 to TRBJ2-1, with 16 bases matching TRBD2. With 7 bases clipped from V and 9 bases from J, the junction kept 12 bases outside the gene matches. The germline CDR1 and CDR2 sequences are MNHEY and SMNVEV (reference sequence). The CDR3 is 17 residues long. The CDR3: CASTKGTSGRASGEQFF. The DNA for the CDR3 is TGTGCCAGCACCAAAGGGACTAGCGGGAGGGCCAGTGGTGAGCAGTTCTTC.

DNA of the CDR3: TGTGCCAGCAGCCCGGGGCTCACTGGCTACGAGCAGTACTTC. Its protein product is CASSPGLTGYEQYF. The V call is TRBV9, the J call TRBJ2-7; D possibly uses TRBD1 or TRBD2 (5 bases each). Looked up from germline, CDR1 is SGDLS and CDR2 is YYNGEE. V shed 4 bases and J shed 3 bases, with 14 bases lying between them. CDR3 length: 14 amino acids.

This chain connects TRBV5-6 to TRBJ1-6, with D perhaps matching TRBD1 (5 bases). The CDR3 is made up of 11 amino acids. Looked up from germline, CDR1 is SGHDT and CDR2 is YYEEEE. The V end lost 4 bases, the J end lost 13 bases, and 9 bases lay between the germline ends. As DNA, the CDR3 is TGTGCCAGCAGCGGGGGAGGGCCCCTCCACTTT. Translation: CASSGGGPLHF. The variable domain in full, completed from reference TRBV5-6 and TRBJ1-6, reads DAGVTQSPTHLIKTRGQQVTLRCSPKSGHDTVSWYQQALGQGPQFIFQYYEEEERQRGNFPDRFSGHQFPNYSSELNVNALLLGDSALYLCASSGGGPLHFGNGTRLTVT.

This clone was observed a single time. The rearrangement links TRBV7-2 to TRBJ2-1; D gene uncertain. The CDR3 spans 13 residues. The germline V and J ends were trimmed by 1 base and 8 bases, with 9 bases remaining between them. Germline values: CDR1 SGHTA, CDR2 FQGNSA. CDR3 in amino acids: CASSLVIRDEQFF. The CDR3 region has the DNA TGTGCCAGCAGCTTAGTAATCCGTGATGAGCAGTTCTTC. Complete variable domain (other parts from reference TRBV7-2 and TRBJ2-1): GAGVSQSPSNKVTEKGKDVELRCDPISGHTALYWYRQSLGQGLEFLIYFQGNSAPDKSGLPSDRFSAERTGGSVSTLTIQRTQQEDSAVYLCASSLVIRDEQFFGPGTRLTVL.

The V call is TRBV2, the J call TRBJ1-3; 9 positions agree with TRBD1. Looked up from germline, CDR1 is SNHLY and CDR2 is FYNNEI. This CDR3 spans 15 amino acids. Germline trimming cut 6 bases from V and 3 bases from J; bases unmatched to any gene: 6. The CDR3 loop is CASRTQGALGNTIYF. CDR3 DNA sequence: TGTGCCAGCAGAACACAGGGGGCGCTTGGAAACACCATATATTTT.